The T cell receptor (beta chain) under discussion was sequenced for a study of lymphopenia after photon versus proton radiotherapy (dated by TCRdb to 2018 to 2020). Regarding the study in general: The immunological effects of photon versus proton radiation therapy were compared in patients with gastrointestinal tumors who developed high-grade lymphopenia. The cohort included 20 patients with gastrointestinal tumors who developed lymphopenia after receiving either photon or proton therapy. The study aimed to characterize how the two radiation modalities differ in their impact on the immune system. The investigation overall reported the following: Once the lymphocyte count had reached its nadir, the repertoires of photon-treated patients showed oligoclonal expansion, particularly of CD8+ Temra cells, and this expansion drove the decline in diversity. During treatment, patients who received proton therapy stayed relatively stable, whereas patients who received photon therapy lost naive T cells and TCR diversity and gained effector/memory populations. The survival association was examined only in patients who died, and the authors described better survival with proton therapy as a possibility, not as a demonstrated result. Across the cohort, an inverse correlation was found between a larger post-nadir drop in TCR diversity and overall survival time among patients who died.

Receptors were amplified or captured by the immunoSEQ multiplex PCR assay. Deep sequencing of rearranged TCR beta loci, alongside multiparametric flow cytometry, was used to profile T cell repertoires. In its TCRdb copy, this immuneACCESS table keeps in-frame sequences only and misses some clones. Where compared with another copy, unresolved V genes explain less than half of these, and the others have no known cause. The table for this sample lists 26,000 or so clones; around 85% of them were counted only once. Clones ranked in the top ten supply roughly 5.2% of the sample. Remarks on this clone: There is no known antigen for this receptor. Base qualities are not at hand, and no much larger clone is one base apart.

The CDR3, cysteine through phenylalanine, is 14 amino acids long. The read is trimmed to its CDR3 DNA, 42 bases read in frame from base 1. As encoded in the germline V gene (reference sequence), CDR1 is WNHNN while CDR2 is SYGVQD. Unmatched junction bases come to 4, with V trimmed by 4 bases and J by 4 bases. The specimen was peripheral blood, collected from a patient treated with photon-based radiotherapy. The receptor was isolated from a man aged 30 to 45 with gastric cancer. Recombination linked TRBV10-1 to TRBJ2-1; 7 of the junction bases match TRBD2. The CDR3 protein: CASSALAEYNEQFF. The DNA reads TGCGCCAGCAGTGCCCTAGCGGAGTACAATGAGCAGTTCTTC.